The 4 T cell receptor beta chains below all came from one sample that was sequenced in a study of control samples from healthy donors and cancer patients. The method was immunoSEQ multiplex PCR; TCRdb's version includes in-frame clones alone and lacks a portion of them. The sample has 100,000 to 150,000 clones; about nine tenths are singletons. The sequenced material came from PBMCs. The receptors were sampled from a man aged 50 to 60 with head and neck cancer.

The rearrangement links TRBV6-4 to TRBJ2-5; either TRBD1 or TRBD2 may fit D (5 bases each). CDR1 and CDR2 (germline): MRHNA, SNTAGT. The germline V and J ends were trimmed by 3 bases and 4 bases, with 6 bases remaining between them. This CDR3 comprises 12 residues. CDR3 sequence reads: CASSDGGETQYF. CDR3 DNA sequence: TGTGCCAGCAGTGATGGGGGAGAGACCCAGTACTTC.

The J gene is TRBJ1-5, the V gene TRBV3-1 (or the pseudogene TRBV3-2), with D perhaps TRBD1 (6 bases). Trimming removed 4 bases from V and 4 bases from J, with 11 bases in between. Germline lookup yields CDR1 LGHDT and CDR2 YNNKEL (reference sequence). The CDR3 totals 14 residues. The CDR3 loop reads CASSPRQENQPQHF. DNA for the CDR3: TGTGCCAGCAGCCCCCGACAGGAAAATCAGCCCCAGCATTTT.

This clone has just a few counts. The V call is TRBV2, the J call TRBJ1-3; 7 bases line up with TRBD1. The V gene end was trimmed by 3 bases and the J gene end by 8 bases; junction bases not matched to a gene: 4. Germline CDR1 is SNHLY and CDR2 is FYNNEI. This CDR3 has 13 amino acids. The CDR3 nucleotides are TGTGCCAGCAGTGATACAGGGGAGCACACCATATATTTT. Its translation is CASSDTGEHTIYF.

This chain uses TRBV5-1 with TRBJ2-3; no clear D gene. Germline values: CDR1 SGHRS, CDR2 YFSETQ. The V and J ends lost 4 bases and 0 bases respectively, with 12 bases between them. The CDR3 is 15 amino acids. Here the CDR3 DNA reads TGCGCCAGCAGCCCTGACTCGTCTAGCACAGATACGCAGTATTTT. It specifies CASSPDSSSTDTQYF.